Detailed here is one T cell receptor beta chain. There is no known antigen for this receptor. No base quality information exists; no much larger clone differs at one position. The sample is drawn from a study of post-analysis software for immune sequencing data (dated by TCRdb to 2013 to 2016). General notes on the study: The recorded disease courses included relapsing-remitting, secondary progressive and progressive-relapsing multiple sclerosis, and some patients had no subtype annotation. The multiple sclerosis patient repertoires were compared with ten to eleven previously published healthy control repertoires from donors aged about 6 to 28 years. A subset of samples was prepared in parallel using single-end sample barcoding, then pooled and co-amplified after Illumina adapter ligation. Study-level results and caveats: Roughly 5 TRBV segments, including TRBV5-6, TRBV5-1 and TRBV20-1, were significantly more frequent in patients than controls. The control group was slightly older than the multiple sclerosis patient group. Direct clustering with F measure showed strong co-clustering of samples prepared in the same batch, prompting a batch-effect correction. Significantly lower normalized Chao1 diversity was found in multiple sclerosis patients than in controls, suggesting substantial peripheral T-cell clonal expansion.

To prepare the library, PCR was applied. Sequencing instrument: Illumina HiSeq 2500. To reduce PCR and sequencing biases, unique molecular identifiers were built into the TCR beta cDNA libraries. Roughly 0.5 million cDNA molecules were obtained per 1 to 10 million input T cells, so each molecule approximated one T cell. The patient libraries were prepared and sequenced using the same protocol as the earlier healthy control dataset. Samples belonging to the same batch were prepared together, multiplexed and sequenced on a shared HiSeq lane. As for the authors' bioinformatics: MIGEC handled the raw barcoded reads, throwing out single-read molecular identifier groups before consensus assembly and CDR3 extraction. Clonotype tables were post-analysed with VDJtools, normalizing diversity by down-sampling all datasets to the smallest sample size. Repertoire overlap clustering matched CDR3 amino acid but not nucleotide sequences to correct batch-related cross-sample contamination. TCRdb ran its own pipeline on the public reads, namely fastp trimming at Q25 and MiXCR clone calling, and kept in-frame beta chains. Each CDR3 protein gets just one entry, which takes the most common genes and DNA from the rows behind it. TCRdb's processing, not the authors', yielded these V and J calls. This sample gives roughly 160,000 distinct CDR3 sequences in total; 30% to 45% of them show up just once. Of the sample, about 26% is held by the ten largest clones.

In the paper's terms, the time point label means: second blood draw from one MS patient after hematopoietic stem cell transplantation. TCR beta repertoires were profiled from peripheral blood of about a dozen young patients with multiple sclerosis to demonstrate the VDJtools post-analysis software. The patients with multiple sclerosis were children and adolescents between about 6 and 17 years of age. From the cysteine up to the phenylalanine, the CDR3 has a length of 14 residues. Only CDR3 DNA is held: 42 bases, read in frame from base 1. Via the germline V gene, CDR1 is LGHNA and CDR2 YNFKEQ. Trimming leaves V shorter by 1 base and J shorter by 3 bases, with the junction holding 0 bases beyond the gene matches.

This TCR was sampled from a girl between 10 and 17 years old with multiple sclerosis. Donor details come from another sample of the same person, matched by shared clones. The chain uses TRBV4-2 and TRBJ2-5, and 9 junction bases match TRBD2. Source: blood, taken after autologous hematopoietic stem cell transplantation. The sequenced DNA is TGTGCCAGCAGCCAAGGACTAGCGGAAGAGACCCAGTACTTC. This is translated as CASSQGLAEETQYF.